This TCR beta chain came from a study of Ad26.COV2.S vaccination and SARS-CoV-2 variants. Study overall: Within the COV1001 Ad26.COV2.S trial arm, the donor was enrolled.

Germline lookup yields CDR1 MNHEY and CDR2 SMNVEV (reference sequence). CDR3 length: 13 amino acids. Trimming at V came to 8 bases and at J to 8 bases, leaving 8 bases not matched to a gene. Study-wide points: Total responses of T cells may have been underestimated by the analyses of TCR breadth and depth. Spike-specific responses of CD8+ and CD4+ T cells were reported to display substantial breadth after vaccination.

The protocol was immunoSEQ multiplex PCR, while the TCRdb copy is restricted to in-frame clones and leaves out a portion. The data show fewer than 400,000 clones, 80% to 90% seen once. Remarks on this clone: Antigen: not known.

Treatment denoted: about 20 received Ad26.COV2.S at low or high dose, single or two shots; several received placebo; per-sample allocation not given. The study sampled participants on day 63 after the first vaccine or placebo injection. An 18-55-year-old adult in Boston served as donor. The TCR sequence derives from a person between 18 and 59 years old who received the Ad26.COV2.S COVID-19 vaccine or a placebo. This rearrangement joins TRBV27 to TRBJ1-4; 7 positions agree with TRBD1. Sequencing was performed on peripheral blood, taken in a trial of Ad26.COV2.S vaccine versus placebo. The CDR3 sequence is CASAQGIQEKLFF. CDR3 nucleotides: TGTGCCAGCGCACAGGGGATCCAAGAAAAACTGTTTTTT.